These 23 T cell receptor beta chains share one sample of origin, sequenced in a study of blood T cell repertoires in COVID-19. Here immunoSEQ multiplex PCR was the method, and the copy in TCRdb shows in-frame clones only, minus some. The sample shows 200,000 to 250,000 clones, less than 90% of them seen only once. The sequencing input was PBMCs or T cells enriched from blood (not recorded which). The receptors stem from a woman aged 45-60 years in a cohort exposed to, infected with or recovered from COVID-19 (not recorded which).

The rearrangement uses TRBV12-3 or TRBV12-4 and TRBJ2-7; D unresolved. This CDR3 has 13 amino acids. Trimming cost V 1 base and J 4 bases, with 8 bases left between them. The CDR3 loop reads CASSLVQPYEQYF. The DNA of the CDR3 is TGTGCCAGCAGTTTAGTACAGCCGTACGAGCAGTACTTC.

About this clone itself: Compared with germline, one end of the junction differs, possibly owing to a read error. This chain uses TRBV10-3 with TRBJ1-2; 8 bases agree with TRBD1. This CDR3 has 17 residues. The germline V gene encodes CDR1 ENHRY and CDR2 SYGVKD. CDR3 nucleotides: TGTGCCATCAGGGAGTGGTTCGGGACAGGAGGTTCCTATGGCTACACCTTC. This gives the protein CAIREWFGTGGSYGYTF.

This chain uses TRBV7-2 with TRBJ2-7; 9 positions match TRBD2. Losses at the gene ends were 4 bases for V and 4 bases for J; bases not matched to a gene: 8. Germline CDR1 reads SGHTA; CDR2 reads FQGNSA. This CDR3 is built from 15 residues. CDR3 region: CASSSNSGGGYEQYF. The CDR3 nucleotides read TGTGCCAGCAGCTCCAATAGCGGGGGAGGATACGAGCAGTACTTC.

This sequence joins TRBV5-1 and TRBJ1-2; 7 nucleotides agree with TRBD1. Germline trimming cut 0 bases from V and 4 bases from J; bases unmatched to any gene: 3. Per germline, CDR1 SGHRS and CDR2 YFSETQ. CDR3 length: 14 residues. CDR3 protein: CASSLARGVYGYTF. Here the CDR3 DNA reads TGCGCCAGCAGCTTGGCCAGGGGGGTCTATGGCTACACCTTC. Full variable domain (outside the CDR3, taken from reference TRBV5-1 and TRBJ1-2): KAGVTQTPRYLIKTRGQQVTLSCSPISGHRSVSWYQQTPGQGLQFLFEYFSETQRNKGNFPGRFSGRQFSNSRSEMNVSTLELGDSALYLCASSLARGVYGYTFGSGTRLTVV.

This chain uses TRBV28 with TRBJ1-1; D remains unclear. The CDR3 is made up of 12 amino acids. Deletions cut 6 bases from V and 4 bases from J, with 9 bases between. Germline loops: CDR1 MDHEN, CDR2 SYDVKM. The CDR3, as DNA: TGTGCCAGCAGGTCCATGAGCACTGAAGCTTTCTTT. Encoded protein: CASRSMSTEAFF. Filled out from reference TRBV28 and TRBJ1-1, the complete variable domain reads DVKVTQSSRYLVKRTGEKVFLECVQDMDHENMFWYRQDPGLGLRLIYFSYDVKMKEKGDIPEGYSVSREKKERFSLILESASTNQTSMYLCASRSMSTEAFFGQGTRLTVV.

This clone appeared once. The chain couples TRBV7-2 to TRBJ2-1; 11 bases align to TRBD2. Losses at the gene ends were 5 bases for V and 9 bases for J; bases not matched to a gene: 6. Germline assignment: CDR1 SGHTA and CDR2 FQGNSA. The CDR3 length is 14 residues. CDR3 protein: CASSTMGTSGEQFF. As DNA, the CDR3 is TGTGCCAGCAGCACCATGGGGACTAGCGGTGAGCAGTTCTTC.

A few counts support this clone. The chain combines TRBV20-1 with TRBJ1-1; a weak D match, TRBD1 (5 bases). This CDR3 region has 11 residues. CDR1 is DFQATT, CDR2 SNEGSKA, per germline (reference sequence). Trimming pared 7 bases from V and 2 bases from J, leaving 8 bases between. The CDR3 protein is CSVDSNTEAFF. The CDR3 DNA reads TGCAGTGTTGACAGCAACACTGAAGCTTTCTTT.

The chain uses TRBV5-1 and TRBJ1-1, with D hard to call. Trimming pared 1 base from V and 0 bases from J, leaving 4 bases between. This CDR3 is 13 amino acids long. The germline V gene has CDR1 SGHRS and CDR2 YFSETQ. The CDR3 DNA is TGCGCCAGCAGCTTGTCTTTGAACACTGAAGCTTTCTTT. It yields the protein CASSLSLNTEAFF. The full variable domain, its missing parts supplied by reference TRBV5-1 and TRBJ1-1, is KAGVTQTPRYLIKTRGQQVTLSCSPISGHRSVSWYQQTPGQGLQFLFEYFSETQRNKGNFPGRFSGRQFSNSRSEMNVSTLELGDSALYLCASSLSLNTEAFFGQGTRLTVV.

This clone appeared a few times. The rearrangement uses TRBV7-9 and TRBJ2-2, with TRBD1 identical over 9 bases. Germline trimming cut 5 bases from V and 5 bases from J; bases unmatched to any gene: 9. Germline V gives CDR1 SEHNR, CDR2 FQNEAQ (reference sequence). The CDR3 contains 16 residues. Here the CDR3 DNA reads TGTGCCAGCAGCCCCGCCGGGACAGGGTATACCGGGGAGCTGTTTTTT. It is translated as CASSPAGTGYTGELFF.

This chain uses TRBV9 with TRBJ2-2, with D perhaps matching TRBD2 (6 bases). V lost 0 bases and J lost 2, with 8 bases in between. Germline assignment: CDR1 SGDLS and CDR2 YYNGEE. The CDR3 is 15 residues long. The CDR3 spells CASSVVAANTGELFF. In nucleotides, the CDR3 is TGTGCCAGCAGCGTAGTAGCGGCCAACACCGGGGAGCTGTTTTTT.

The CDR3 nucleotides are TGTGCCAGCAGCGTGACTAGCGGGGGGGGAGGAGATACGCAGTATTTT. The encoded protein is CASSVTSGGGGDTQYF. V is TRBV7-2 and J is TRBJ2-3; 14 bases align to TRBD2. With V trimmed by 5 bases and J by 5 bases, 6 bases remained unmatched. CDR3 size: 16 residues. Germline V CDR1 and CDR2: SGHTA, FQGNSA.

J is TRBJ2-7 and V is TRBV6-4; D gene ambiguous. This CDR3 is 14 amino acids long. Trimming pared 3 bases from V and 2 bases from J, leaving 11 bases between. Per the germline V gene, CDR1 is MRHNA and CDR2 is SNTAGT. The CDR3 is CASSEASNAYEQYF. The CDR3 nucleotides read TGTGCCAGCAGTGAGGCTAGTAACGCCTACGAGCAGTACTTC.

V gene TRBV7-8 combines with J gene TRBJ2-7; TRBD2 is a possible D gene (7 bases). Germline loops: CDR1 SGHVS, CDR2 FQNEAQ. Trimming shortened V by 5 bases and J by 2 bases, and 16 bases separated the two germline ends. This CDR3 spans 15 amino acids. CDR3 sequence reads: CASSKGRGGPYEQYF. Written as DNA, the CDR3 is TGTGCCAGCAGCAAAGGGAGGGGGGGTCCCTACGAGCAGTACTTC.

V is TRBV7-8 and J is TRBJ1-6; TRBD1 agrees at 7 bases. V lost 5 bases to trimming and J lost 10 bases; unmatched junction nucleotides: 8. This CDR3 region has 14 residues. Germline values: CDR1 SGHVS, CDR2 FQNEAQ. CDR3 nucleotide sequence: TGTGCCAGCAGCCGAGGGACAGCCGGATCACCCCTCCACTTT. Its protein product is CASSRGTAGSPLHF.

The CDR3 bases are TGCGCCAGCAGCCAAGGTTTTGGACAGGGGGCGGGGGAGCAGTACTTC. This encodes CASSQGFGQGAGEQYF. This chain connects TRBV4-3 to TRBJ2-7; 11 bases match TRBD1. CDR3 size: 16 residues. Per the germline V gene, CDR1 is LGHNA and CDR2 is YSLEER. The junction had 9 bases not matched to a gene; V was cut back by 1 base and J by 7 bases.

This clone was seen a few times. This rearrangement joins TRBV4-1 to TRBJ2-2; 10 bases map to TRBD1. Germline V lookup: CDR1 MGHRA, CDR2 YSYEKL. The junction had 5 bases not matched to a gene; V was cut back by 0 bases and J by 7 bases. This CDR3 region has 16 residues. This CDR3 is CASSQDPGQGGGELFF. The CDR3 DNA follows: TGCGCCAGCAGCCAAGATCCCGGACAGGGGGGCGGGGAGCTGTTTTTT.

V gene TRBV6-6 combines with J gene TRBJ2-7, with TRBD1 matching over 7 bases. This CDR3 region has 15 residues. The germline CDR1 and CDR2 sequences are MNHNY and SVGAGI (reference sequence). V shed 5 bases, J shed 2 bases, and the junction held 9 bases outside the gene matches. The CDR3 nucleotides read TGTGCCAGCAGTAAGGGGACAGCTTTTACCTACGAGCAGTACTTC. Translating gives CASSKGTAFTYEQYF.

The chain has TRBV7-8 and TRBJ1-1, with D maybe TRBD1 (6 bases). The germline V and J ends were trimmed by 2 bases and 4 bases, with 11 bases remaining between them. Germline CDR1 reads SGHVS; CDR2 reads FQNEAQ. This CDR3 is built from 14 residues. The CDR3 nucleotides are TGTGCCAGCAGCTTACAGGGGCTGGGCACTGAAGCTTTCTTT. This gives the protein CASSLQGLGTEAFF.

The chain employs TRBV21-1 and TRBJ2-3; the table's D call, TRBD2, has no DNA check behind it. TRBV21-1 is described as a pseudogene. This CDR3 is built from 17 residues. This CDR3 is CASSKIRYARGTDTQYF. CDR3 nucleotide sequence: TGTGCCAGCAGCAAAATTCGATACGCGAGAGGCACAGATACGCAGTATTTT.

The V call is TRBV5-1, the J call TRBJ1-2; D perhaps matches TRBD1 (6 bases). This CDR3 is 16 amino acids long. Trimming shortened V by 1 base and J by 4 bases, and 17 bases separated the two germline ends. Germline V lookup: CDR1 SGHRS, CDR2 YFSETQ. In DNA form, the CDR3 reads TGCGCCAGCAGCTTGCTTTCCTTACAGGGTGGCTATGGCTACACCTTC. Encoded protein: CASSLLSLQGGYGYTF.

The chain has TRBV20-1 and TRBJ2-3; possible D gene TRBD2, 6 bases. The V gene lost 3 bases and the J gene lost 4 bases, with 20 bases spanning the gap. CDR1 and CDR2 (germline): DFQATT, SNEGSKA (reference sequence). The CDR3 spans 16 residues. CDR3 bases: TGCAGTGCTAGTAGCGTGCGGGGCAAAATTGCAGATACGCAGTATTTT. It encodes CSASSVRGKIADTQYF.

The chain joins TRBV9 to TRBJ2-3; TRBD2 matches 10 bases. The CDR3 spans 19 residues. Losses at the gene ends were 4 bases for V and 2 bases for J; bases not matched to a gene: 16. In germline, CDR1 is SGDLS, CDR2 YYNGEE. CDR3 DNA: TGTGCCAGCAGCCCACTCCCGCCCGTAGCGGGGGGCAACACAGATACGCAGTATTTT. It is translated as CASSPLPPVAGGNTDTQYF.

The V and J genes are TRBV9 and TRBJ1-3; D is undetermined. Looked up from germline, CDR1 is SGDLS and CDR2 is YYNGEE. The V end lost 4 bases, the J end lost 0 bases, and 26 bases lay between the germline ends. This CDR3 is built from 20 residues. The CDR3 bases are TGTGCCAGCAGCCCAACACCCGAGGGAAGGGTCGGGAACTCTGGAAACACCATATATTTT. Residues: CASSPTPEGRVGNSGNTIYF.